This T cell receptor (beta chain) comes out of a study of technical replicates of blood from several donors. The sample holds a few counts of this clone. Using immunoSEQ multiplex PCR, the repertoire was profiled, and TCRdb retains in-frame clones only, with some absent. The sample has about 66,000 clones; 88% are singletons. This receptor was identified in a human donor in good health. Some clones in this sample may be carry-over from other donors' samples. Sequenced input: PBMCs.

CDR3 loop: CASLERGEETQYF. The DNA for the CDR3 is TGTGCCAGCCTAGAACGCGGGGAAGAGACCCAGTACTTC. This rearrangement joins TRBV2 to TRBJ2-5, with D possibly TRBD2 on 6 matching bases. This CDR3 comprises 13 residues. Germline CDR1 reads SNHLY; CDR2 reads FYNNEI. Trimming shortened V by 8 bases and J by 3 bases, and 13 bases separated the two germline ends. Combining the CDR3 with reference TRBV2 and TRBJ2-5 gives the whole variable domain EPEVTQTPSHQVTQMGQEVILRCVPISNHLYFYWYRQILGQKVEFLVSFYNNEISEKSEIFDDQFSVERPDGSNFTLKIRSTKLEDSAMYFCASLERGEETQYFGPGTRLLVL.